This T cell receptor (beta chain) was documented in a study of T cells in Graves' hyperthyroidism and ophthalmopathy. Amplified TCR beta CDR3 regions came from RNA transcripts. In the first-round RT-PCR of the TCR CDR3, the HTBI primer set was used. TCRdb reanalysed the multiplex PCR reads using MiXCR and keeps one entry per CDR3 protein. The data contain a few hundred thousand distinct CDR3 sequences, more than 12% of them seen just once; the ten biggest clones take up about 33%. Comment on this clonotype: A much bigger clone sits one base away, suggesting this may be a read error.

CDR1 and CDR2 (germline): SEHNR, FQNEAQ (reference sequence). CDR3 length: 14 residues. The study enrolled patients aged 18 to 65 with newly diagnosed hyperthyroidism of under 2 months' duration. The chain joins TRBV7-9 to TRBJ2-3; no clear D gene. The sequenced material came from blood. This receptor was taken from a woman aged 25 to 45 with Graves' hyperthyroidism. CDR3 sequence: CARSLGSSSDTQYF. CDR3 DNA: TGTGCCCGCAGCTTAGGGTCGTCGTCAGATACGCAGTATTTT.